Following are 11 T cell receptor beta chains from one sample sequenced in a study of PD-L1 blockade in urothelial cancer. The data were produced by immunoSEQ multiplex PCR, yet TCRdb's version contains in-frame clones alone and is incomplete. The sample shows 40,000 or so clones, roughly 77% of them seen only once. Sequencing used PBMCs, obtained around atezolizumab (anti-PD-L1) treatment. These receptors all come from a man in his sixties or seventies with urothelial cancer.

The chain uses TRBV29-1 and TRBJ2-6; possible D gene TRBD1, 6 bases. V lost 7 bases and J 1 base, leaving 20 bases between the germline ends. Per the germline V gene, CDR1 is SQVTM and CDR2 is ANQGSEA. The CDR3 sequence is 17 residues long. The chain's CDR3 is CSAILMDSQSGANVLTF. The CDR3 DNA reads TGCAGCGCCATTTTGATGGACAGCCAGTCTGGGGCCAACGTCCTGACTTTC.

CDR3 DNA: TGTGCCAGCAGTGAACACTCGGGGTACCGAAATGAGCAGTTCTTC. Translation: CASSEHSGYRNEQFF. The chain couples TRBV6-1 to TRBJ2-1; maybe TRBD2 (5 bases). The CDR3 has 15 residues. V dropped 2 bases and J dropped 7 bases, with 15 bases sitting between them. Looked up from germline, CDR1 is MNHNS and CDR2 is SASEGT.

V usage is TRBV4-1 and J usage is TRBJ1-5, with TRBD1 as a possible D gene (6 bases). This CDR3 has 17 residues. Germline CDR1 reads MGHRA; CDR2 reads YSYEKL. Trimming removed 3 bases at V and 3 bases at J, with 18 bases between. The CDR3 DNA reads as TGCGCCAGCAGCCACGAATCATTGAGGGGGAACAATCAGCCCCAGCATTTT. Translation gives CASSHESLRGNNQPQHF.

The rearrangement links TRBV28 to TRBJ2-7, with 7 bases that match TRBD2. The CDR3 is 13 residues long. J gave up 6 bases and V 7 bases, and 9 bases lay outside the gene matches. CDR1 MDHEN and CDR2 SYDVKM come from the germline V gene. The CDR3, as DNA: TGTGCCAGCACCCTGGGAGGGGTCGGCGAGCAGTACTTC. It specifies CASTLGGVGEQYF.

The chain joins TRBV7-9 to TRBJ1-1, with no clear D. Trimming left V 8 bases short and J 4 bases short, with 17 bases between. Germline V gives CDR1 SEHNR, CDR2 FQNEAQ (reference sequence). CDR3 length: 14 residues. This CDR3 reads CASRHPGLGTEAFF. The CDR3 DNA sequence: TGTGCCAGCCGCCACCCGGGTCTGGGCACTGAAGCTTTCTTT.

The chain links TRBV19 to TRBJ2-1; tentatively, D is TRBD1 (6 bases). In germline, CDR1 is LNHDA, CDR2 SQIVND (reference sequence). With 7 bases removed from V and 7 bases from J, the gap between germline ends came to 14 bases. The CDR3 has 13 residues. CDR3: CASISQGRNEQFF. CDR3 coding DNA: TGTGCCAGTATCTCACAGGGTCGGAATGAGCAGTTCTTC.

This clone has only one observation. The chain employs TRBV5-4 and TRBJ2-2, with a possible D match to TRBD2 (5 bases). The CDR3 runs 13 residues. With 3 bases removed from V and 4 bases from J, the gap between germline ends came to 7 bases. The V gene's germline CDR1 is SGHNT and CDR2 YYREEE (reference sequence). This CDR3 reads CASSWEFTGELFF. The CDR3 coding sequence is TGTGCCAGCAGCTGGGAGTTCACCGGGGAGCTGTTTTTT.

This clone was detected only once. The rearrangement links TRBV27 to TRBJ2-7, with 9 positions matching TRBD1. The V gene's germline CDR1 is MNHEY and CDR2 SMNVEV (reference sequence). V shed 8 bases, J shed 1 base, and the junction held 3 bases outside the gene matches. This CDR3 is built from 13 residues. The CDR3 loop reads CASGDRVSYEQYF. CDR3 nucleotides: TGTGCCAGCGGGGACAGGGTTTCCTACGAGCAGTACTTC.

The rearrangement uses TRBV2 and TRBJ2-1; 9 positions agree with TRBD2. The V gene end was trimmed by 6 bases and the J gene end by 9 bases; junction bases not matched to a gene: 9. The CDR3 spans 14 residues. Germline V CDR1 and CDR2: SNHLY, FYNNEI. The CDR3 sequence: CASRTSREGGEQFF. In nucleotides, the CDR3 is TGTGCCAGCAGAACGTCGCGGGAGGGCGGTGAGCAGTTCTTC.

This chain joins TRBV2 and TRBJ1-5; a possible D gene is TRBD1 (5 bases). Trimming removed 5 bases from V and 2 bases from J, with 10 bases in between. The V gene's germline CDR1 is SNHLY and CDR2 FYNNEI. There are 14 residues in the CDR3. CDR3 nucleotide sequence: TGTGCCAGCAGTACCCTAGGGGGCAATCAGCCCCAGCATTTT. Its translation: CASSTLGGNQPQHF.

This sequence joins TRBV7-6 and TRBJ2-7; 8 bases agree with TRBD1. After removal of 2 bases from V and 0 bases from J, the junction contained 3 bases not matched to a gene. The CDR3 contains 15 residues. CDR1 SGHVS and CDR2 FNYEAQ come from the germline V gene. CDR3 DNA: TGTGCCAGCAGCTTAAGCAGGGGGCCCTCCTACGAGCAGTACTTC. Protein: CASSLSRGPSYEQYF.